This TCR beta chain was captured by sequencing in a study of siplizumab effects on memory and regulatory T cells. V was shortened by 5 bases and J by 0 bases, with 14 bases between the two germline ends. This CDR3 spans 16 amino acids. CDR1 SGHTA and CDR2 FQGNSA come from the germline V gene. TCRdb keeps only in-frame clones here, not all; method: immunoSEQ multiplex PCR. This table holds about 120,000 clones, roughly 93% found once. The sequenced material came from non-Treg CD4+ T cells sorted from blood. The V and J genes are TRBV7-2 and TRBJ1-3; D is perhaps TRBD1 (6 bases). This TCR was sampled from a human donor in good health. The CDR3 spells CASSREQGSSGNTIYF. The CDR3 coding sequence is TGTGCCAGCAGCCGAGAACAGGGAAGCTCTGGAAACACCATATATTTT. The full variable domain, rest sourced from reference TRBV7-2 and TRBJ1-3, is GAGVSQSPSNKVTEKGKDVELRCDPISGHTALYWYRQSLGQGLEFLIYFQGNSAPDKSGLPSDRFSAERTGGSVSTLTIQRTQQEDSAVYLCASSREQGSSGNTIYFGEGSWLTVV.